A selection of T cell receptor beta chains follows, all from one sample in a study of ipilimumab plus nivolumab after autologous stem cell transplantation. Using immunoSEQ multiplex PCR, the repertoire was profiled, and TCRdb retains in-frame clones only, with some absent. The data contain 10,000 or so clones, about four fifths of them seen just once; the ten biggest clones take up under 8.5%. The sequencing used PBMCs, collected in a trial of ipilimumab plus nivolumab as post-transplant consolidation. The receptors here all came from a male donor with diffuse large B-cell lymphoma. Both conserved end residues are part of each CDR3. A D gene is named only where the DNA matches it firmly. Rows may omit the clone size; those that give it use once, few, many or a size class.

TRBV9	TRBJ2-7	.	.	CASSGDTLGVYEQYF	TGTGCCAGCAGCGGAGACACCTTGGGTGTCTACGAGCAGTACTTC
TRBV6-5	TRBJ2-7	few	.	CASRPPGLYEQYF	TGTGCCAGCAGACCACCAGGACTCTACGAGCAGTACTTC
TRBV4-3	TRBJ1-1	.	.	CASSQTRASTEAFF	TGCGCCAGCAGCCAAACACGGGCGAGCACTGAAGCTTTCTTT
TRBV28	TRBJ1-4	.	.	CASSSGARGEKLFF	TGTGCCAGCAGTTCCGGGGCCCGGGGTGAAAAACTGTTTTTT
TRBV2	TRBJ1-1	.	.	CASSVQGHLRGTEAFF	TGTGCCAGCAGTGTACAGGGTCATTTAAGGGGCACTGAAGCTTTCTTT
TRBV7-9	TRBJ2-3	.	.	CASSFGGSTGDTQYF	TGTGCCAGCAGCTTTGGCGGGTCCACGGGGGATACGCAGTATTTT
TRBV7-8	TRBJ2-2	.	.	CASRITLGDTGELFF	TGTGCCAGCAGAATCACATTAGGAGACACCGGGGAGCTGTTTTTT
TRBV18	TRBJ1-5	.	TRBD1	CASSGVDRGQNQPQHF	TGTGCCAGCTCGGGTGTAGACAGGGGACAAAATCAGCCCCAGCATTTT
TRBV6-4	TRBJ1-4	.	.	CASSDMISVASSNEKLFF	TGTGCCAGCAGTGACATGATCTCAGTGGCCAGCTCTAATGAAAAACTGTTTTTT
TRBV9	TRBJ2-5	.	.	CASSTGLVQETQYF	TGTGCCAGCAGCACCGGACTCGTGCAAGAGACCCAGTACTTC
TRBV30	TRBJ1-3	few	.	CASGRAYSYSGNTIYF	TGTGCCAGCGGCCGGGCCTACTCCTACTCTGGAAACACCATATATTTT
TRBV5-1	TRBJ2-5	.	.	CASSLAGHQDQYF	TGCGCCAGCAGCTTGGCGGGACACCAAGACCAGTACTTC
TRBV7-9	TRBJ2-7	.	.	CASSLVGQTYEQYF	TGTGCCAGCAGCTTAGTGGGGCAGACCTACGAGCAGTACTTC
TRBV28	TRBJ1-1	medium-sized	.	CASSPMTVEAFF	TGTGCCAGCAGTCCAATGACAGTTGAAGCTTTCTTT
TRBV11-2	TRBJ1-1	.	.	CASSLGVNTEAFF	TGTGCCAGCAGCTTAGGGGTGAACACTGAAGCTTTCTTT
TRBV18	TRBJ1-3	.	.	CASSVQAKGWNTIYF	TGTGCCAGCTCAGTCCAGGCCAAGGGATGGAACACCATATATTTT
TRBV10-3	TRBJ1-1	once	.	CAIRENRGTGADTEAFF	TGTGCCATCAGGGAGAACCGTGGTACGGGGGCGGACACTGAAGCTTTCTTT
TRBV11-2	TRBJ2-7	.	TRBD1	CASSQDRGSYEQYF	TGTGCCAGCAGCCAGGACAGGGGCTCCTACGAGCAGTACTTC
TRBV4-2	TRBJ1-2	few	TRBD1	CASSQGTGGSGYTF	TGTGCCAGCAGCCAAGGGACAGGGGGTTCGGGCTACACCTTC
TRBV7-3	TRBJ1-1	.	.	CASSLEGPITEAFF	TGTGCCAGCAGCTTAGAGGGCCCGATCACTGAAGCTTTCTTT
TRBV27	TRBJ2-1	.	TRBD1	CASRGQNSLLEQFF	TGTGCCAGCAGGGGACAGAATTCCCTTTTGGAGCAGTTCTTC
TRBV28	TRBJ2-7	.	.	CASSPPTGRWGSEQYF	TGTGCCAGCAGTCCCCCAACGGGACGGTGGGGAAGCGAGCAGTACTTC
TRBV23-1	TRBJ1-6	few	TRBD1	CASMGDRGGKYNSPLHF	TGCGCCAGCATGGGGGACAGGGGAGGGAAATATAATTCACCCCTCCACTTT
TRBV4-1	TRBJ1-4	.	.	CASSHPRGNNEKLFF	TGCGCCAGCAGCCATCCCCGAGGTAATAATGAAAAACTGTTTTTT
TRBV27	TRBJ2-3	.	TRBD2	CASSLGGAGGPDTQYF	TGTGCCAGCAGTTTAGGAGGAGCGGGGGGGCCAGATACGCAGTATTTT
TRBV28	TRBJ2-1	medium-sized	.	CASSLVNEQFF	TGTGCCAGCAGTTTGGTGAATGAGCAGTTCTTC
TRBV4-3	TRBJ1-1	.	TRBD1	CASSQVGTGRPEAFF	TGCGCCAGCAGCCAAGTCGGGACAGGGCGCCCTGAAGCTTTCTTT
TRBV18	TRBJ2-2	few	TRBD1	CASSLSGQAELFTGELFF	TGTGCCAGCTCACTCTCGGGACAGGCCGAACTTTTCACCGGGGAGCTGTTTTTT
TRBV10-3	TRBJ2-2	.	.	CAISESGVGGLFF	TGTGCCATCAGTGAGTCCGGTGTCGGGGGGCTGTTTTTT
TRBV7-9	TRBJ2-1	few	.	CASSQTGLLYNEQFF	TGTGCCAGCAGCCAAACGGGACTCCTATACAATGAGCAGTTCTTC
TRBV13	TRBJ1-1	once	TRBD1	CASSLSGRGMNTEAFF	TGTGCCAGCAGCCTCTCGGGCAGGGGGATGAACACTGAAGCTTTCTTT
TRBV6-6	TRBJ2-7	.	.	CASSYVGRAYEQYF	TGTGCCAGCAGTTACGTGGGACGGGCCTACGAGCAGTACTTC
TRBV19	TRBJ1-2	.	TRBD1	CASSIPVAQGFLNYGYTF	TGTGCCAGTAGTATCCCAGTCGCACAGGGGTTCTTAAACTATGGCTACACCTTC
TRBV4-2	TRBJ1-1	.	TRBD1	CASSQGSRGHTEAFF	TGTGCCAGCAGCCAGGGATCAAGGGGGCATACTGAAGCTTTCTTT
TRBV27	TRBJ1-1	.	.	CASSQAGIPEAFF	TGTGCCAGCAGCCAAGCGGGGATCCCTGAAGCTTTCTTT
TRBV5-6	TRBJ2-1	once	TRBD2	CASSLESGGAYNEQFF	TGTGCCAGCAGCTTGGAAAGCGGGGGGGCCTACAATGAGCAGTTCTTC
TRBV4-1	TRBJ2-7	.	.	CASSQDYPGSSYEQYF	TGCGCCAGCAGCCAAGACTATCCAGGGTCGTCCTACGAGCAGTACTTC
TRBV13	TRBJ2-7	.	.	CASSLVGQTYEQYF	TGTGCCAGCAGCTTGGTGGGCCAGACCTACGAGCAGTACTTC
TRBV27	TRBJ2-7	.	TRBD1	CASRGSGQGESEQYF	TGTGCCAGCAGGGGGTCGGGACAGGGGGAATCCGAGCAGTACTTC
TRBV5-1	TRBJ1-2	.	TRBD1	CASSFSPGQWGYTF	TGCGCCAGCAGCTTCTCACCGGGACAGTGGGGCTACACCTTC
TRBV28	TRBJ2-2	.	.	CASRPDVNTGELFF	TGTGCCAGCAGGCCGGACGTAAACACCGGGGAGCTGTTTTTT
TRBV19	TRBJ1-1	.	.	CASNHREGTEAFF	TGTGCCAGCAATCACAGGGAGGGCACTGAAGCTTTCTTT
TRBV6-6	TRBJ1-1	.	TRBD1	CASSSGQEAFF	TGTGCCAGCAGTTCTGGACAGGAGGCTTTCTTT
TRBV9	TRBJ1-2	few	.	CASSVSGGVRGYTF	TGTGCCAGCAGCGTGTCCGGGGGGGTCCGAGGCTACACCTTC
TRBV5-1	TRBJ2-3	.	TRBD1	CASSLEGQSTDTQYF	TGCGCCAGCAGCTTGGAGGGACAGTCCACAGATACGCAGTATTTT
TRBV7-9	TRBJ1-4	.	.	CASSLARTNEKLFF	TGTGCCAGCAGCTTAGCAAGGACTAATGAAAAACTGTTTTTT
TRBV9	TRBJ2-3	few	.	CASSVELTSTDTQYF	TGTGCCAGCAGCGTAGAGCTCACGAGCACAGATACGCAGTATTTT
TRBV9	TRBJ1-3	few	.	CASSVGSSGNTIYF	TGTGCCAGCAGCGTAGGTTCCTCTGGAAACACCATATATTTT
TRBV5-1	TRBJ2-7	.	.	CASRARTYEQYF	TGCGCCAGCAGAGCTAGGACCTACGAGCAGTACTTC
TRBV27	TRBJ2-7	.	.	CASSLSRGSFSYEQYF	TGTGCCAGCAGTTTATCAAGGGGTTCTTTCTCCTACGAGCAGTACTTC
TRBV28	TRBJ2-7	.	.	CASSHGQVFHEQYF	TGTGCCAGCAGCCATGGACAAGTATTCCACGAGCAGTACTTC